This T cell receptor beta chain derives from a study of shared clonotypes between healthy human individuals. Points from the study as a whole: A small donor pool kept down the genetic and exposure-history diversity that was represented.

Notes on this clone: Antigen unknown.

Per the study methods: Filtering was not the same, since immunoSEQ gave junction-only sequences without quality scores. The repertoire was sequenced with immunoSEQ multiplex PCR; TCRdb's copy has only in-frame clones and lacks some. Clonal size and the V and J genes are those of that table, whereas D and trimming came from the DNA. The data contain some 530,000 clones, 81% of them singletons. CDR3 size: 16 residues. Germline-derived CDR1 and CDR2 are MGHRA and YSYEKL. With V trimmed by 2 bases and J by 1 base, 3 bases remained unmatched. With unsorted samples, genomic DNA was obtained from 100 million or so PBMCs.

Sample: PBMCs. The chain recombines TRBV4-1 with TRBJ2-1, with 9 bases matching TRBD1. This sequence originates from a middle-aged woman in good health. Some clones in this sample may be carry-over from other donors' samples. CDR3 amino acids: CASSQLGTGSYNEQFF. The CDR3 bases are TGCGCCAGCAGCCAATTAGGGACAGGGTCCTACAATGAGCAGTTCTTC.